These 21 T cell receptor beta chains share one sample of origin, sequenced in a study of blood T cell repertoires in COVID-19. The table came from immunoSEQ multiplex PCR; TCRdb's copy has only in-frame clones and leaves some out. The sample holds about 130,000 clones, 85% seen once. The sample consisted of peripheral blood. These receptors originate from a man older than 75 with active or convalescent COVID-19.

This clone was detected once. This rearrangement joins TRBV7-9 to TRBJ1-1; D is perhaps TRBD1 (5 bases). CDR1 is SEHNR, CDR2 FQNEAQ, per germline (reference sequence). The CDR3 totals 14 residues. V lost 5 bases to trimming and J lost 0 bases, with 10 bases between them. CDR3 in DNA: TGTGCCAGCAGCATTCTGACAGTGAACACTGAAGCTTTCTTT. It yields the protein CASSILTVNTEAFF.

The chain carries TRBV3-1 (or the pseudogene TRBV3-2) and TRBJ1-2; 9 bases agree with TRBD1. Trimming at V came to 5 bases and at J to 3 bases, leaving 4 bases not matched to a gene. In germline, CDR1 is LGHDT, CDR2 YNNKEL (reference sequence). The CDR3 runs to 14 residues. The CDR3 bases are TGTGCCAGCAGCGTCCACAGGGGGCACTATGGCTACACCTTC. Protein: CASSVHRGHYGYTF.

The V call is TRBV6-5, the J call TRBJ2-5; D perhaps matches TRBD1 (5 bases). The CDR3 runs 11 residues. With 6 bases removed from V and 7 bases from J, the gap between germline ends came to 9 bases. Germline CDR1 MNHEY, CDR2 SVGAGI. CDR3 coding DNA: TGTGCCAGCAGGACCACAGGGACCCAGTACTTC. It is translated as CASRTTGTQYF.

The chain has TRBV7-2 and TRBJ2-2; D possibly corresponds to TRBD2 (6 bases). The germline V gene encodes CDR1 SGHTA and CDR2 FQGNSA. The V end was cut by 3 bases, the J end by 6 bases, with 11 bases between. The CDR3 runs to 14 residues. The CDR3 reads CASSLGGGSGELFF. The CDR3 DNA is TGTGCCAGCAGCTTGGGGGGAGGCTCCGGGGAGCTGTTTTTT.

Only a few counts were recorded for this clone. V and J are TRBV24-1 and TRBJ2-2; D is ambiguous. The germline V and J ends were trimmed by 0 bases and 0 bases, with 4 bases remaining between them. The CDR3 consists of 15 residues. In germline, CDR1 is KGHDR, CDR2 SFDVKD. In DNA, the CDR3 is TGTGCCACCAGTGATTTGCAGACGAACACCGGGGAGCTGTTTTTT. Its translation is CATSDLQTNTGELFF.

The rearrangement links TRBV19 to TRBJ1-4, with 7 bases identical to TRBD1. Looked up from germline, CDR1 is LNHDA and CDR2 is SQIVND (reference sequence). Trimming removed 7 bases from V and 8 bases from J; junction bases left unmatched: 7. CDR3 length: 13 residues. The CDR3 bases are TGTGCCAGTAACCGGGACAGTCGGGAAAAACTGTTTTTT. Translation: CASNRDSREKLFF.

The rearrangement uses TRBV29-1 and TRBJ1-2; D call uncertain. CDR1 is SQVTM and CDR2 is ANQGSEA in the germline V gene. V shed 5 bases and J shed 7 bases, with 17 bases lying between them. This CDR3 region has 13 residues. CDR3: CSVMGPRLVGYTF. CDR3 bases: TGCAGCGTTATGGGTCCGAGGTTGGTTGGCTACACCTTC. Filled out from reference TRBV29-1 and TRBJ1-2, the complete variable domain reads SAVISQKPSRDICQRGTSLTIQCQVDSQVTMMFWYRQQPGQSLTLIATANQGSEATYESGFVIDKFPISRPNLTFSTLTVSNMSPEDSSIYLCSVMGPRLVGYTFGSGTRLTVV.

The J gene is TRBJ1-1, the V gene TRBV19; possible D gene TRBD1, 6 bases. The V and J ends lost 1 base and 1 base respectively, with 16 bases between them. CDR1 is LNHDA and CDR2 is SQIVND in the germline V gene (reference sequence). This CDR3 contains 17 residues. This CDR3 reads CASSIVSGGAKNTEAFF. CDR3 coding DNA: TGTGCCAGTAGTATAGTCTCGGGGGGCGCGAAGAACACTGAAGCTTTCTTT.

In nucleotides, the CDR3 is TGTGCCAGCAGACGAGGACAGGGACTCTATGGCTACACCTTC. It yields the protein CASRRGQGLYGYTF. The V call is TRBV5-5, the J call TRBJ1-2; TRBD1 agrees at 8 bases. Germline CDR1 and CDR2: SGHKS and YYEKEE (reference sequence). The CDR3 is 14 amino acids. J was trimmed by 4 bases and V by 5 bases; bases with no gene match: 7.

This chain joins TRBV10-3 and TRBJ2-7; tentative D call: TRBD2 (5 bases). The CDR3 sequence is 12 residues long. The germline V gene encodes CDR1 ENHRY and CDR2 SYGVKD. V lost 5 bases to trimming and J lost 3 bases, with 8 bases between them. CDR3 in DNA: TGTGCCATCAGTTACGGGAACTACGAGCAGTACTTC. As protein: CAISYGNYEQYF.

The chain has TRBV12-3 or TRBV12-4 and TRBJ1-2; 9 bases map to TRBD1. This CDR3 region has 13 residues. V dropped 6 bases and J dropped 10; count of bases not matched to a gene: 9. The CDR3 is CASRSGTGFFYTF. Here the CDR3 DNA reads TGTGCCAGCAGGTCCGGGACAGGGTTTTTCTACACCTTC.

The chain uses TRBV19 and TRBJ2-3, with a possible D match to TRBD2 (5 bases). Deletions cut 3 bases from V and 0 bases from J, with 7 bases between. The length of the CDR3 is 14 residues. CDR1 LNHDA and CDR2 SQIVND come from the germline V gene (reference sequence). CDR3 region: CASSISESTDTQYF. CDR3 DNA: TGTGCCAGTAGTATTAGCGAGAGCACAGATACGCAGTATTTT.

This chain connects TRBV5-1 to TRBJ2-2; 11 positions match TRBD2. With 5 bases clipped from V and 2 bases from J, the junction kept 5 bases outside the gene matches. The CDR3 runs to 16 residues. Germline CDR1 and CDR2: SGHRS and YFSETQ. This CDR3 is CASRPTSGTNTGELFF. DNA for the CDR3: TGCGCCAGCAGGCCGACTAGCGGGACTAACACCGGGGAGCTGTTTTTT. The whole variable domain, filled in from reference TRBV5-1 and TRBJ2-2, reads KAGVTQTPRYLIKTRGQQVTLSCSPISGHRSVSWYQQTPGQGLQFLFEYFSETQRNKGNFPGRFSGRQFSNSRSEMNVSTLELGDSALYLCASRPTSGTNTGELFFGEGSRLTVL.

The chain uses TRBV5-4 and TRBJ2-1, with 8 bases fitting TRBD1. This CDR3 spans 14 amino acids. V trimming: 4 bases; J trimming: 4 bases; junction bases outside the gene matches: 4. Per the germline V gene, CDR1 is SGHNT and CDR2 is YYREEE (reference sequence). For the CDR3, the DNA is TGTGCCAGCAGCCACGGACAGGGTTACAATGAGCAGTTCTTC. Encoded protein: CASSHGQGYNEQFF.

The chain recombines TRBV25-1 with TRBJ2-7; TRBD1 might be the D (6 bases). Germline CDR1 and CDR2: MGHDK and SYGVNS. The CDR3 covers 15 residues. V was pared by 3 bases and J by 2 bases, with 14 bases between. DNA for the CDR3: TGTGCCAGCAGTGATGGGAGTGGGGGCCCCTACGAGCAGTACTTC. Translation gives CASSDGSGGPYEQYF.

This clone was seen a handful of times. The rearrangement joins TRBV7-9 to TRBJ2-3, with 8 bases matching TRBD1. The germline V gene encodes CDR1 SEHNR and CDR2 FQNEAQ (reference sequence). J gave up 4 bases and V 4 bases, and 7 bases lay outside the gene matches. CDR3 size: 15 residues. The CDR3 region has the DNA TGTGCCAGCAGCTCCCCGGACAGGGCCGCAGATACGCAGTATTTT. Its protein is CASSSPDRAADTQYF.

This clone was recorded only once. This chain uses TRBV27 with TRBJ1-2, with 8 bases identical to TRBD1. V shed 8 bases, J shed 4 bases, and the junction held 9 bases outside the gene matches. Germline-derived CDR1 and CDR2 are MNHEY and SMNVEV (reference sequence). The CDR3 contains 14 residues. In nucleotides, the CDR3 is TGTGCCAGCGGACCGGCGGACAGGGTCTATGGCTACACCTTC. Translation: CASGPADRVYGYTF.

V and J are TRBV9 and TRBJ2-3; 7 bases line up with TRBD2. CDR3 size: 15 residues. In germline, CDR1 is SGDLS, CDR2 YYNGEE. The trim removed 3 bases at V and 5 bases at J, leaving 9 bases unmatched. The CDR3 region has the DNA TGTGCCAGCAGCGCCAGCGGGAACGAAGGAGATACGCAGTATTTT. Translated: CASSASGNEGDTQYF.

This chain joins TRBV3-1 (or the pseudogene TRBV3-2) and TRBJ2-2, with 13 bases aligning to TRBD2. Looked up from germline, CDR1 is LGHDT and CDR2 is YNNKEL (reference sequence). This CDR3 comprises 16 residues. V trimming: 4 bases; J trimming: 8 bases; junction bases outside the gene matches: 7. In nucleotides, the CDR3 is TGTGCCAGCAGCCGACGGACTAGCGGGGGCCATGGGGAGCTGTTTTTT. This gives the protein CASSRRTSGGHGELFF.

The chain joins TRBV7-2 to TRBJ2-2, with 9 bases aligning to TRBD1. V gave up 4 bases and J gave up 6 bases; unmatched junction bases: 6. The CDR3 covers 15 residues. Per the germline V gene, CDR1 is SGHTA and CDR2 is FQGNSA. The CDR3 loop reads CASSSGTGYSGELFF. The CDR3 DNA reads TGTGCCAGCAGCTCTGGGACAGGGTACTCCGGGGAGCTGTTTTTT.

Written as DNA, the CDR3 is TGTGCCAGCAGCTTAGGAGGGCCAGGTGGCTCCTATAATTCACCCCTCCACTTT. This translates into CASSLGGPGGSYNSPLHF. The chain joins TRBV7-6 to TRBJ1-6; no clear D gene. Deletions cut 1 base from V and 0 bases from J, with 13 bases between. CDR1 is SGHVS and CDR2 is FNYEAQ in the germline V gene. The CDR3 length is 18 residues.